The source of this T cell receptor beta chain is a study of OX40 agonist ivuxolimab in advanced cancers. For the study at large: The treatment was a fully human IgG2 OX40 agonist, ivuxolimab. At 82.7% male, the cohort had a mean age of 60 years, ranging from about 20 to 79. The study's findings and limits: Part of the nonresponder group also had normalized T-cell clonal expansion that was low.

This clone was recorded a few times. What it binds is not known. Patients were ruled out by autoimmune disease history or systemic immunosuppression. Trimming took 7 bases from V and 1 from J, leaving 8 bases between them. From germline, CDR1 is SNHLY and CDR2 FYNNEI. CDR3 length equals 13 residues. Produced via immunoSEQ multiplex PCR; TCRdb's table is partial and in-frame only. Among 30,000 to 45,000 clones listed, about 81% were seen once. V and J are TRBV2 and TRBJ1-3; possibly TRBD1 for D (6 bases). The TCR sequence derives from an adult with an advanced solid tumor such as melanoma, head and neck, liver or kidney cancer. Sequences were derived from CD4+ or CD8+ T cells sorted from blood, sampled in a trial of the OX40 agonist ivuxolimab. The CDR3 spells CASKQGSGNTIYF. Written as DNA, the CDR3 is TGTGCCAGCAAACAGGGATCTGGAAACACCATATATTTT. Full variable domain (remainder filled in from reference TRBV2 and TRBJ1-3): EPEVTQTPSHQVTQMGQEVILRCVPISNHLYFYWYRQILGQKVEFLVSFYNNEISEKSEIFDDQFSVERPDGSNFTLKIRSTKLEDSAMYFCASKQGSGNTIYFGEGSWLTVV.